The clone carrying this TCR beta chain was detected a few times. Its antigen is as yet unknown. This record belongs to a study of shared clonotypes between healthy human individuals. Overall study findings and caveats: Read depth was anticipated to influence clonotype sharing among donors. Among four donors, roughly 5.4% of naive CD4 clonotypes were found in common.

After removal of 1 base from V and 4 bases from J, the junction contained 3 bases not matched to a gene. Germline V lookup: CDR1 MDHEN, CDR2 SYDVKM. This CDR3 has 15 residues. Healthy HIV-negative adults without recent acute infections or vaccinations served as donors. Researchers partitioned CD4+ cells into CD45RA+ naive and CD45RA-negative memory subsets. Assay: immunoSEQ multiplex PCR; the TCRdb copy retains only in-frame clones and omits some. The sample gives approximately 2,000,000 clones, less than 95% of which show up once; approximately 0.41% is in the top ten. The source material was naive CD4+ T cells from PBMCs. Specified subset: CD45RA+ positively selected. This chain connects TRBV28 to TRBJ1-2; 10 nucleotides line up with TRBD1. The clonotype was recovered from a man between 18 and 35 years old in good health. Some clones in this sample may be carry-over from other donors' samples. CDR3 in amino acids: CASSLSGQGSYGYTF. The DNA for the CDR3 is TGTGCCAGCAGTTTATCGGGACAGGGGAGCTATGGCTACACCTTC.